The subject of this entry is one T cell receptor (beta chain). What it binds is unknown. The CDR3 consists of 15 residues. CDR1 is SGHRS, CDR2 YFSETQ, per germline. The TRB libraries of cDNA were built by UMI-labeled 5' RACE. TCRdb reprocessed the 5' RACE reads; each CDR3 protein has one entry and no DNA is given. The clone table shows tens of thousands of distinct CDR3 sequences, with the ten largest holding about 1.4%. This sample is part of a study of CXCR3-negative and CXCR3-positive naive CD8 T cells. Study conclusions and caveats: Comparably high diversity marked both naive subsets, whereas memory CD8+ cells had much lower diversity. For naive cells, CXCR3-negative and CXCR3-positive subsets had similar TRBV-TRBJ usage; for memory cells, usage differed.

The origin of this receptor is a human donor in good health. Some clones in this sample may be carry-over from other donors' samples. This chain joins TRBV5-1 and TRBJ2-7; TCRdb picks TRBD2, but there is no DNA to check that call. The sequenced sample was naive CXCR3- CD8+ T cells from blood. Stated subset: CD45RO-CCR7+CD27+CD95- naive CD8+ T cells lacking CXCR3 (TNR3-). CDR3 loop: CASSLESRGSYEQYF.